This paragraph reports one T cell receptor beta chain. This sample was taken from a study of blood T cell repertoires in COVID-19. Whole-study context: Acute and convalescent COVID-19 specimens originated in the United States, Italy and Spain. Sources were T cells, B-cell-depleted T cells, or PBMCs; the material itself was cDNA or gDNA.

V gave up 7 bases and J gave up 4 bases; unmatched junction bases: 4. The CDR3 length is 14 residues. Germline CDR1 is SNHLY and CDR2 is FYNNEI. In the source study's methods: Nucleated cell number was recorded as an estimate derived from reference gene primer amplification. Repertoires were generated with immunoSEQ multiplex PCR, while TCRdb's copy carries only in-frame clones and drops some. V and J calls and clone size are those listed in that table; D and trimming were worked out from the DNA. The sample records 73,000 or so clones, 75% to 85% being singletons. This receptor was identified in a woman aged 60 to 75 with acute or convalescent COVID-19. The V call is TRBV2, the J call TRBJ2-5, with TRBD1 identical over 12 bases. Sequencing was carried out using peripheral blood. The CDR3 sequence is CASKGTGGGETQYF. CDR3 nucleotide sequence: TGTGCCAGCAAAGGGACAGGGGGCGGAGAGACCCAGTACTTC.